This is a list of T cell receptor beta chains from one sample in a study of human T cells and chemical hapten exposure. Each CDR3 protein is one row after TCRdb ran MiXCR on the RACE reads. This table has about 190,000 distinct CDR3 sequences, under 25% appearing once. Material: whole blood, obtained in connection with sensitization to the hapten diphenylcyclopropenone (DPC). All receptors come from a woman aged 35 to 49 with alopecia areata. Some clones in this sample may be carry-over from other donors' samples. CDR3s include the opening cysteine and the closing phenylalanine or tryptophan. A D gene is named only where the DNA matches it firmly. Clone size, where shown, is once, few, many, or a class for clones that have expanded.

clone_size d_call j_call v_call cdr3_aa cdr3_nt
many TRBD1 TRBJ1-2 TRBV2 CASRDRRTSNYGYTF TGTGCCAGCCGGGACAGGCGAACCTCCAACTATGGCTACACCTTC
few . TRBJ1-3 TRBV29-1 CSVEAGETSGNTIYF TGCAGCGTTGAGGCAGGCGAAACCTCTGGAAACACCATATATTTT
. . TRBJ2-5 TRBV5-1 CASRGTDGETQYF TGCGCCAGCAGAGGGACCGATGGGGAGACCCAGTACTTC
. . TRBJ2-3 TRBV7-2 CASSQRPGLTDTQYF TGTGCCAGCAGCCAACGGCCAGGACTCACAGATACGCAGTATTTT
many . TRBJ2-3 TRBV7-9 CASSRQDTQYF TGTGCCAGCAGCCGCCAGGATACGCAGTATTTT
few TRBD2 TRBJ2-5 TRBV12-3/TRBV12-4 CASSPAGGRETQYF TGTGCCAGCAGCCCAGCGGGAGGGCGAGAGACCCAGTACTTC
. . TRBJ2-1 TRBV11-2 CASSLEGTEYNEQFF TGTGCCAGCAGCTTAGAGGGGACTGAGTACAATGAGCAGTTCTTC
few . TRBJ2-7 TRBV7-9 CASSQESYEQYF TGTGCCAGCAGCCAGGAGTCCTACGAGCAGTACTTC
many TRBD1 TRBJ1-5 TRBV10-1 CASSEPPCDRGCNQPQHF TGCGCCAGCAGTGAGCCCCCTTGCGACAGGGGATGCAATCAGCCCCAGCATTTT
few . TRBJ2-5 TRBV6-6 CASSYSGGLETQYF TGTGCCAGCAGTTACTCCGGGGGGCTGGAGACCCAGTACTTC
. TRBD2 TRBJ2-3 TRBV2 CAGGLAEATDTQYF TGTGCCGGGGGACTAGCGGAGGCCACAGATACGCAGTATTTT
. TRBD1 TRBJ2-7 TRBV28 CASSFGQDYEQYF TGTGCCAGCAGTTTTGGACAGGACTACGAGCAGTACTTC
many TRBD1 TRBJ2-5 TRBV20-1 CSARDRGQETQYF TGCAGTGCTAGGGACAGGGGGCAAGAGACCCAGTACTTC
few TRBD1 TRBJ2-7 TRBV20-1 CSAREGGNTYEQYF TGCAGTGCTAGAGAAGGGGGCAACACCTACGAGCAGTACTTC
. . TRBJ2-7 TRBV20-1 CSAKNDGSYEQYF TGCAGTGCCAAAAATGACGGCTCCTACGAGCAGTACTTC
few . TRBJ1-2 TRBV6-2/TRBV6-3 CASTRDSDNYGYTF TGTGCCAGCACCCGGGACTCGGATAACTATGGCTACACCTTC
. TRBD2 TRBJ2-7 TRBV6-5 CASSSPSGRAAYEQYF TGTGCCAGCAGTTCCCCCAGCGGGAGGGCCGCCTACGAGCAGTACTTC
few TRBD2 TRBJ2-7 TRBV6-2/TRBV6-3 CASSRTGGSSYEQYF TGTGCCAGCAGCCGCACGGGCGGGAGCTCCTACGAGCAGTACTTC
few TRBD1 TRBJ2-1 TRBV20-1 CSANRGYDEQFF TGCAGTGCTAACAGGGGGTACGATGAGCAGTTCTTC
. TRBD1 TRBJ2-4 TRBV7-3 CASSLISPRGLNIQYF TGTGCCAGCTCCTTGATCTCTCCCAGGGGGCTTAACATTCAGTACTTC
many TRBD1 TRBJ2-1 TRBV15 CATSRGTGDYNEQFF TGTGCCACCAGCAGAGGGACAGGGGACTACAATGAGCAGTTCTTC
. . TRBJ2-7 TRBV18 CASSPRDFGVLYF TGTGCCAGCTCACCCCGGGACTTCGGGGTACTGTACTTC
. . TRBJ2-7 TRBV7-2 CASSLARGQGEQYF TGTGCCAGCAGCTTAGCTCGGGGGCAGGGCGAGCAGTACTTC
. . TRBJ1-4 TRBV4-1 CASSQDQWQEPSNEKLFF TGCGCCAGCAGCCAAGATCAGTGGCAAGAACCCTCTAATGAAAAACTGTTTTTT
. . TRBJ2-3 TRBV27 CASSPRWVPDTQYF TGTGCCAGCAGTCCCCGTTGGGTTCCAGATACGCAGTATTTT
few TRBD1 TRBJ1-2 TRBV7-9 CASSALYRGANYGYTF TGTGCCAGCAGCGCTCTATACAGGGGAGCTAACTATGGCTACACCTTC
. . TRBJ1-5 TRBV5-1 CASSLGQPNQPQHF TGCGCCAGCAGCTTGGGCCAGCCTAATCAGCCCCAGCATTTT
once TRBD2 TRBJ2-7 TRBV7-9 CASSVRSTGSGSVYEQYF TGTGCCAGCAGCGTCCGAAGTACTGGTAGCGGGAGTGTATACGAGCAGTACTTC
. TRBD2 TRBJ2-1 TRBV6-5 CASRKREGLGNEQFF TGTGCCAGCAGGAAGCGGGAGGGCCTAGGGAATGAGCAGTTCTTC
few . TRBJ2-7 TRBV9 CASSRTVDYEQYF TGTGCCAGCAGCAGGACGGTAGACTACGAGCAGTACTTC
. . TRBJ2-6 TRBV6-5 CASSYGWEANVLTF TGTGCCAGCAGTTACGGGTGGGAGGCCAACGTCCTGACTTTC
many TRBD2 TRBJ2-7 TRBV29-1 CSVDSGGDYEQYF TGCAGCGTTGATTCGGGAGGGGACTACGAGCAGTACTTC
. TRBD2 TRBJ2-1 TRBV5-1 CASSLGLAGAVAGNEQFF TGCGCCAGCAGCCTGGGACTAGCGGGAGCGGTCGCGGGCAATGAGCAGTTCTTC
few TRBD2 TRBJ2-3 TRBV7-2 CASSLNIAGGTDTQYF TGTGCCAGCAGCTTAAATATAGCGGGAGGCACAGATACGCAGTATTTT
. . TRBJ2-7 TRBV20-1 CSATDRTYEQYF TGCAGTGCTACCGACAGGACCTACGAGCAGTACTTC
few TRBD1 TRBJ1-6 TRBV20-1 CSAREGTGNSPLHF TGCAGTGCTAGAGAAGGGACAGGAAATTCACCCCTCCACTTT